This T cell receptor (beta chain) is drawn from a study of blood T cell repertoires in COVID-19. Across the whole study: Spain, Italy and the United States supplied samples that represented acute and convalescent COVID-19.

This table comes from immunoSEQ multiplex PCR, and its TCRdb copy is limited to in-frame clones, with some not included. The sample has under 300,000 clones; roughly nine tenths are singletons. Deletions cut 7 bases from V and 6 bases from J, with 15 bases between. Germline lookup yields CDR1 SGHVS and CDR2 FQNEAQ. This CDR3 has 14 residues. Cohort 3 recovery required two negative PCRs, clearance, or symptom resolution. The sample comprised PBMCs or T cells enriched from blood (not recorded which). This TCR came from a young woman who had recovered from COVID-19. The chain couples TRBV7-8 to TRBJ1-4; D might be TRBD1 (5 bases). The CDR3 spells CASTQVEGHEKLFF. The CDR3 DNA reads TGTGCCAGCACCCAAGTGGAGGGGCATGAAAAACTGTTTTTT. Combining the CDR3 with reference TRBV7-8 and TRBJ1-4 gives the whole variable domain GAGVSQSPRYKVAKRGQDVALRCDPISGHVSLFWYQQALGQGPEFLTYFQNEAQLDKSGLPSDRFFAERPEGSVSTLKIQRTQQEDSAVYLCASTQVEGHEKLFFGSGTQLSVL.